Below are 17 T cell receptor beta chains sequenced from a single sample in a study of OX40 agonist ivuxolimab in advanced cancers. Assay used: immunoSEQ multiplex PCR; TCRdb lists only in-frame clones, some missing. The sample lists about 79,000 clones; roughly 84% were seen once. The material was CD4+ or CD8+ T cells sorted from blood, obtained in a trial of the OX40 agonist ivuxolimab. These receptors came from an adult with an advanced solid tumor such as melanoma, head and neck, liver or kidney cancer.

The gene calls are TRBV28 and TRBJ1-2; D is ambiguous. This CDR3 has 17 residues. The V and J ends lost 3 bases and 2 bases respectively, with 19 bases between them. Germline CDR1 is MDHEN and CDR2 is SYDVKM. The CDR3: CASSFLPFGESNYGYTF. Written as DNA, the CDR3 is TGTGCCAGCAGTTTTCTTCCCTTTGGGGAATCCAACTATGGCTACACCTTC.

The chain joins TRBV18 to TRBJ2-1; 8 nucleotides align to TRBD2. The ends lost 3 bases at V and 4 bases at J; junction bases unmatched: 5. The CDR3 has 15 residues. The V gene's germline CDR1 is KGHSH and CDR2 LQKENI. The CDR3 bases are TGTGCCAGCTCACCGCCGGGAGGGCCTTACAATGAGCAGTTCTTC. Its translation is CASSPPGGPYNEQFF.

The J gene is TRBJ1-5, the V gene TRBV5-6, with 9 nucleotides matching TRBD1. Per the germline V gene, CDR1 is SGHDT and CDR2 is YYEEEE. The CDR3 spans 15 residues. The junction had 4 bases not matched to a gene; V was cut back by 4 bases and J by 2 bases. For the CDR3, the DNA is TGTGCCAGCAGCCGGGACAGGGAGGGCAATCAGCCCCAGCATTTT. Its translation is CASSRDREGNQPQHF.

The rearrangement uses TRBV28 and TRBJ1-2, with TRBD1 as a possible D gene (5 bases). V dropped 1 base and J dropped 8 bases, with 11 bases sitting between them. Germline V gives CDR1 MDHEN, CDR2 SYDVKM. The CDR3 is 13 amino acids. CDR3 amino acids: CASSLYGEGGYTF. CDR3 nucleotides: TGTGCCAGCAGTTTATACGGGGAGGGGGGCTACACCTTC.

The genes are TRBV28 and TRBJ2-7, with unresolved D. Germline V lookup: CDR1 MDHEN, CDR2 SYDVKM. This CDR3 is 12 amino acids long. V was clipped by 4 bases and J by 3 bases, with 7 bases between them. This CDR3 reads CASSSVYYEQYF. The CDR3 DNA reads TGTGCCAGCAGTTCTGTATACTACGAGCAGTACTTC.

CDR3 nucleotides: TGTGCCAGCACCAGAGCTATAGGAGAGGCCTATGGCTACACCTTC. Translated, it gives CASTRAIGEAYGYTF. The chain combines TRBV6-5 with TRBJ1-2; D not resolved. The CDR3 contains 15 residues. Germline-derived CDR1 and CDR2 are MNHEY and SVGAGI. V lost 7 bases and J 4 bases, leaving 19 bases between the germline ends.

V and J are TRBV28 and TRBJ2-7, with TRBD1 as a possible D gene (6 bases). Between the trimmed V and J ends, which lost 5 bases and 4 bases, there was a span of 15 bases. The CDR3 loop spans 14 amino acids. In germline, CDR1 is MDHEN, CDR2 SYDVKM. The CDR3 sequence is CASSVFGGGYEQYF. DNA of the CDR3: TGTGCCAGCAGTGTCTTTGGGGGCGGTTACGAGCAGTACTTC.

The chain joins TRBV19 to TRBJ2-2; no definite D call. The CDR3 has 15 amino acids. CDR1 and CDR2 from the germline V gene are LNHDA and SQIVND (reference sequence). V was shortened by 2 bases and J by 4 bases, with 11 bases between the two germline ends. The CDR3 protein is CASSISGYGTGELFF. The CDR3 nucleotides are TGTGCCAGTAGTATATCGGGTTACGGCACCGGGGAGCTGTTTTTT.

CDR3 sequence: CASRSGGQSYSGNTIYF. The CDR3 DNA is TGTGCCAGCAGATCGGGGGGACAGAGTTACTCTGGAAACACCATATATTTT. J is TRBJ1-3 and V is TRBV28, with TRBD1 identical over 7 bases. V shed 6 bases, J shed 0 bases, and the junction held 11 bases outside the gene matches. The CDR3 spans 17 residues. In germline, CDR1 is MDHEN, CDR2 SYDVKM.

The chain employs TRBV27 and TRBJ1-2, with D perhaps TRBD1 (6 bases). Germline CDR1 is MNHEY and CDR2 is SMNVEV (reference sequence). The CDR3 length is 14 residues. With 0 bases removed from V and 6 bases from J, the gap between germline ends came to 11 bases. The CDR3 here is CASSLSFPGDGYTF. CDR3 sequence (DNA): TGTGCCAGCAGTTTATCGTTCCCAGGGGATGGCTACACCTTC.

The V and J genes are TRBV6-1 and TRBJ2-1; maybe TRBD2 (6 bases). With 8 bases removed from V and 6 bases from J, the gap between germline ends came to 20 bases. The CDR3 extends over 15 amino acids. Germline CDR1 and CDR2: MNHNS and SASEGT. The CDR3 nucleotides read TGTGCCAGCGGGACTTCCCTAGAGGATCTCAATGAGCAGTTCTTC. Translated: CASGTSLEDLNEQFF.

The chain is built from TRBV5-8 and TRBJ1-3; no clear D gene. Trimming took off 4 bases at V and 3 bases at J, with 11 bases between the two ends. The CDR3 loop spans 14 amino acids. The germline V gene has CDR1 SGHTS and CDR2 YDEGEE. The chain's CDR3 is CASSPDGNGNTIYF. The CDR3 region has the DNA TGTGCCAGCAGCCCGGACGGCAATGGAAACACCATATATTTT.

Comments on this clone: Other nucleotide sequences in the sample specify the same CDR3. The chain links TRBV6-5 to TRBJ2-7, with 7 bases matching TRBD2. Looked up from germline, CDR1 is MNHEY and CDR2 is SVGAGI. The trim removed 3 bases at V and 6 bases at J, leaving 2 bases unmatched. The CDR3 totals 12 residues. CDR3 DNA: TGTGCCAGCAGTTATCCGGGAGGCGAGCAGTACTTC. This gives the protein CASSYPGGEQYF.

The chain joins TRBV6-4 to TRBJ2-3, with D possibly matching TRBD2 (5 bases). Germline V gives CDR1 MRHNA, CDR2 SNTAGT. V was cut by 0 bases and J by 4 bases, with 5 bases left in between. CDR3 length: 13 amino acids. The CDR3 sequence is CASSDSGADTQYF. CDR3 coding DNA: TGTGCCAGCAGTGACTCCGGGGCAGATACGCAGTATTTT.

The chain uses TRBV6-5 and TRBJ2-5; D assignment may be TRBD1 or TRBD2 (5 bases each). Trimming left V 5 bases short and J 7 bases short, with 17 bases between. The CDR3 consists of 14 residues. Germline V gene lookup returns CDR1 MNHEY and CDR2 SVGAGI. The CDR3 sequence: CASSPEGRSGTQYF. CDR3 DNA: TGTGCCAGCAGTCCCGAGGGGCGGTCCGGGACCCAGTACTTC.

The chain is built from TRBV28 and TRBJ2-1; tentative D call: TRBD1 (5 bases). There are 14 residues in the CDR3. With 5 bases removed from V and 7 bases from J, the gap between germline ends came to 15 bases. Germline V CDR1 and CDR2: MDHEN, SYDVKM. CDR3 amino acids: CASSPRQGMNEQFF. The CDR3, as DNA: TGTGCCAGCAGTCCCAGGCAGGGTATGAATGAGCAGTTCTTC.

The sample holds one count of this clone. CDR3 nucleotide sequence: TGTGCCTGGATAAGGTCCGATTCGTCGACCGGGGAGCTGTTTTTT. Amino acid sequence: CAWIRSDSSTGELFF. This sequence joins TRBV30 and TRBJ2-2; D not certain. The V and J ends lost 4 bases and 5 bases respectively, with 17 bases between them. The germline V gene has CDR1 GTSNPN and CDR2 SVGIG (reference sequence). This CDR3 contains 15 residues.